These T cell receptor beta chains were read from a single sample in a study of blood T cells in healthy people across ages. One entry per CDR3 protein results from TCRdb running MiXCR on the 5' RACE reads. In the table there are about 900,000 distinct CDR3 sequences, 40% to 60% of which are singletons. Specimen: blood. Receptors originate from a man aged 25-45 years in good health. Each CDR3 is given with its conserved first and last residue. The D gene is left open where the match is weak. Only some rows state a clone size, as once, few, many or a class for expanded clones.

few TRBJ1-4 TRBV27 NA TGTGCCAGCAGTCCGGGAGGCGTCAGTAATGAAAAACTGTTTTTT CASSPGGVSNEKLFF
NA TRBJ1-4 TRBV4-2 NA TGTGCCAGCAGCCAACTGGGGGACCCGGATGAAAAACTGTTTTTT CASSQLGDPDEKLFF
NA TRBJ2-7 TRBV5-1 NA TGCGCCAGCAGCTTGAAGGCTAGCGAGGGGAATAAGCAGTACTTC CASSLKASEGNKQYF
NA TRBJ1-5 TRBV7-2 NA TGTGCCAGCAGCTTTTATGGTGATCAGCCCCAGCATTTT CASSFYGDQPQHF
NA TRBJ2-3 TRBV24-1 NA TGTGCCACCAGTGACCCCACAGGGAGAGATACGCAGTATTTT CATSDPTGRDTQYF
few TRBJ2-1 TRBV20-1 NA TGCAGTGCCGTGACTTACAATGAGCAGTTCTTC CSAVTYNEQFF
NA TRBJ2-1 TRBV5-1 TRBD1 TGCGCCAGCAGCTTGAAGGGGACAGGGGCGGGTGAGCAGTTCTTC CASSLKGTGAGEQFF
few TRBJ2-1 TRBV5-4 NA TGTGCCAGCAGCTTAACCGGTTCCGATGAGCAGTTCTTC CASSLTGSDEQFF
NA TRBJ2-5 TRBV4-2 NA TGTGCCAGCAGCCAAAGACTACAAGAGACCCAGTACTTC CASSQRLQETQYF
NA TRBJ2-3 TRBV18 NA TGTGCCAGCTCACCGACCCACCTTGGCACAGATACGCAGTATTTT CASSPTHLGTDTQYF
NA TRBJ2-7 TRBV5-1 NA TGCGCCAGCAGCCCACAGGGACATTCCTACGAGCAGTACTTC CASSPQGHSYEQYF
NA TRBJ1-5 TRBV20-1 TRBD1 TGCAGTGCTAGTTCCCCCGGGACAGCTAATCAGCCCCAGCATTTT CSASSPGTANQPQHF
few TRBJ2-6 TRBV20-1 NA TGCAGTGCTAAGGACCAGCCCAAGGGGGCCAACGTCCTGACTTTC CSAKDQPKGANVLTF
NA TRBJ2-2 TRBV6-2/TRBV6-3 NA TGTGCCAGCAGTTACGACGAGCGCACCGGGGAGCTGTTTTTT CASSYDERTGELFF
NA TRBJ2-1 TRBV10-3 NA TGTGCCATCAGTGCAAACAATAATGAGCAGTTCTTC CAISANNNEQFF
once TRBJ2-1 TRBV7-9 TRBD2 TGTGCCAGCAGCTTAGCGACTAGCGGGGGACTAAATGAGCAGTTCTTC CASSLATSGGLNEQFF
NA TRBJ2-3 TRBV29-1 NA TGCAGCGTTGATATAGTGGCAGATACGCAGTATTTT CSVDIVADTQYF
NA TRBJ1-6 TRBV15 NA TGTGCCACCAGCAGAGGCCAACGCAACTCCTATAATTCACCCCTCCACTTT CATSRGQRNSYNSPLHF
once TRBJ2-7 TRBV7-3 NA TGTGCCAGCAGCCCCTCCCATACAGGGCTCCATGAGCAGTACTTC CASSPSHTGLHEQYF
NA TRBJ2-1 TRBV7-2 NA TGTGCCAGCAGCTTAGGACGGGATAGGAATGAGCAGTTCTTC CASSLGRDRNEQFF
NA TRBJ2-5 TRBV28 NA TGTGCCAGCAGTTCACACCGCAGTTTTGGAGAGACCCAGTACTTC CASSSHRSFGETQYF
few TRBJ2-4 TRBV13 NA TGTGCCAGCAGCTCCGAAGGGTTTTCCAAAAACATTCAGTACTTC CASSSEGFSKNIQYF
few TRBJ2-3 TRBV28 TRBD2 TGTGCCAGCAGTTTTCTAGCGGGGGCCCTACCCGACACAGATACGCAGTATTTT CASSFLAGALPDTDTQYF
NA TRBJ2-4 TRBV9 NA TGTGCCAGCAGCGTAGAGGGGAGGCCCAAAAACATTCAGTACTTC CASSVEGRPKNIQYF
NA TRBJ1-2 TRBV30 TRBD1 TGTGCCTGGAGTCCGGGGACAGGGGCGGGCTACACCTTC CAWSPGTGAGYTF
NA TRBJ2-3 TRBV5-1 NA TGCGCCAGCATGGAAGGGGGTGAAACAGATACGCAGTATTTT CASMEGGETDTQYF
NA TRBJ1-2 TRBV29-1 NA TGTTCGGCAGGTGCTGGCTATGGCTACACCTTC CSAGAGYGYTF
NA TRBJ1-1 TRBV20-1 NA TGCAGTGCTAGAGAACAAGCAAACACTGAAGCTTTCTTT CSAREQANTEAFF
NA TRBJ2-7 TRBV14 NA TGTGCCAGCAGCCTTCTGACCGGGAGTCCGATCTACGAGCAGTACTTC CASSLLTGSPIYEQYF
NA TRBJ2-6 TRBV10-3 NA TGTGCCATCGAGGACCCTAGCTCTGGGGCCAACGTCCTGACTTTC CAIEDPSSGANVLTF
NA TRBJ2-2 TRBV20-1 NA TGCAGTGCCCGGAAGGTTCTCTCGGGAACCGGGGAGCTGTTTTTT CSARKVLSGTGELFF
many TRBJ1-2 TRBV6-6 TRBD1 TGTGCCAGCAGCCCCGCAGGGGGATATGGCTACACCTTC CASSPAGGYGYTF
NA TRBJ2-1 TRBV20-1 TRBD1 TGCAGTGCTAGAATGGGTCGGGCAGGGGGCAATGAGCAGTTCTTC CSARMGRAGGNEQFF
NA TRBJ1-2 TRBV24-1 NA TGTGCCACCAATCCGCCGGACGGGGGCGGAGGCTACACCTTC CATNPPDGGGGYTF
few TRBJ2-7 TRBV28 NA TGTGCCAGCAATGCAGGTTCCTACGAGCAGTACTTC CASNAGSYEQYF
NA TRBJ1-4 TRBV7-9 NA TGTGCCAGCAGCTTAGCGGGGACCGACGCTAATGAAAAACTGTTTTTT CASSLAGTDANEKLFF
few TRBJ2-7 TRBV5-1 NA TGCGCCAGCAGCTTGAACAGTGAGGTCTCCTACGAGCAGTACTTC CASSLNSEVSYEQYF
NA TRBJ2-5 TRBV4-3 TRBD2 TGCGCCAGCAGCCAAGATTCCGTAGCGGGGGTAGAGACCCAGTACTTC CASSQDSVAGVETQYF
once TRBJ2-5 TRBV20-1 NA TGCAGTGCTAGATCCCGATTAGAGACCCAGTACTTC CSARSRLETQYF
few TRBJ1-2 TRBV2 TRBD1 TGTGCCAGCAGATCGGGACAGATGAACTATGGCTACACCTTC CASRSGQMNYGYTF